The 23 T cell receptor beta chains below were found in one sample sequenced in a study of regulatory T cells in long-lasting Graves disease. The time point denotes: persistent/refractory GD, antithyroid drugs over 5 years with positive TRAb. PBMC-derived RNA was used for the TCR library. Arm-PCR of CDR3 regions with iRepertoire HTBI primers generated TCR beta libraries. MiXCR, run by TCRdb on the multiplex PCR reads, gives a single entry per CDR3 protein. The profile shows 600,000 to 850,000 distinct CDR3 sequences, approximately 31% of them singletons. Specimen: peripheral blood mononuclear cells (PBMCs), collected when the disease was refractory, from a patient treated with antithyroid drugs. The receptor set was obtained from a female donor with Graves disease.

Only one count was recorded for this clonotype. The rearrangement joins TRBV3-1 to TRBJ2-3; 7 nucleotides agree with TRBD2. Germline V lookup: CDR1 LGHDT, CDR2 YNNKEL (reference sequence). The CDR3 covers 17 residues. The V gene end was trimmed by 4 bases and the J gene end by 3 bases; junction bases not matched to a gene: 13. The CDR3 region has the DNA TGTGCCAGCAGCCCTTACGGTGGGGGGGACCCAACAGATACGCAGTATTTT. Its protein is CASSPYGGGDPTDTQYF.

The table lists this clonotype with a few counts. The chain carries TRBV12-3 or TRBV12-4 and TRBJ1-5; D not certain. Trimming shortened V by 5 bases and J by 5 bases, and 16 bases separated the two germline ends. The CDR3 runs to 15 residues. CDR3 region: CASSPGGAADQPQHF. CDR3 nucleotide sequence: TGTGCCAGCAGTCCCGGAGGAGCCGCCGATCAGCCCCAGCATTTT.

This sequence joins TRBV19 and TRBJ1-2; D not resolved. This CDR3 region has 14 residues. Germline assignment: CDR1 LNHDA and CDR2 SQIVND (reference sequence). V shed 7 bases and J shed 0 bases, with 12 bases lying between them. The chain's CDR3 is CASTQVIANYGYTF. The CDR3 bases are TGTGCCAGTACCCAAGTTATAGCTAACTATGGCTACACCTTC.

The V call is TRBV7-3, the J call TRBJ2-2; TRBD1 matches at 7 bases. J gave up 0 bases and V 2 bases, and 6 bases lay outside the gene matches. In germline, CDR1 is SGHTA, CDR2 FQGTGA. The CDR3 runs to 17 residues. The CDR3 spells CASSLGAGTANTGELFF. CDR3 nucleotide sequence: TGTGCCAGCAGCTTAGGCGCCGGGACAGCGAACACCGGGGAGCTGTTTTTT.

In its sample, this clonotype was seen many times. The rearrangement links TRBV11-2 to TRBJ1-1; D remains ambiguous. CDR3 length: 12 residues. In germline, CDR1 is SGHAT, CDR2 FQNNGV. V gave up 2 bases and J gave up 7 bases, with 8 bases separating them. The CDR3 nucleotides read TGTGCCAGCAGCTTACGTTTGGGTGAAGCTTTCTTT. Translated: CASSLRLGEAFF. Using reference TRBV11-2 and TRBJ1-1 for the parts outside the CDR3, the full variable domain is EAGVAQSPRYKIIEKRQSVAFWCNPISGHATLYWYQQILGQGPKLLIQFQNNGVVDDSQLPKDRFSAERLKGVDSTLKIQPAKLEDSAVYLCASSLRLGEAFFGQGTRLTVV.

In the case of this clonotype: One end of the junction fails to match germline, which may point to a read error. V is TRBV3-1 and J is TRBJ1-2; D uncertain. CDR1 and CDR2 (germline): LGHDT, YNNKEL (reference sequence). CDR3 length equals 14 residues. DNA of the CDR3: TGTGCCAGCACCCCTGGAGGGCGGGCCTATGGCTACATCTTC. This translates into CASTPGGRAYGYIF.

There are many counts of this clonotype. The chain has TRBV12-3 or TRBV12-4 and TRBJ1-6; the match to TRBD1 covers 9 bases. The CDR3 covers 14 residues. V gave up 3 bases and J gave up 10 bases; unmatched junction bases: 4. In DNA form, the CDR3 reads TGTGCCAGCAGTTTTGGACAGGGGTACTCACCCCTCCACTTT. It specifies CASSFGQGYSPLHF.

The chain joins TRBV29-1 to TRBJ2-2, with 9 bases matching TRBD1. V lost 7 bases, J lost 2 bases, and 14 bases stayed unmatched. Germline V gene sequence: CDR1 SQVTM, CDR2 ANQGSEA. The CDR3 spans 17 residues. The CDR3 is CSDSGTGRQPNTGELFF. The CDR3 region has the DNA TGCAGCGATTCCGGGACAGGGCGGCAGCCAAACACCGGGGAGCTGTTTTTT.

This clonotype has at least ten counts. The rearrangement joins TRBV11-2 to TRBJ2-2; 8 bases fit TRBD1. CDR3 size: 13 residues. Trimming at V came to 7 bases and at J to 5 bases, leaving 3 bases not matched to a gene. The germline gives CDR1 SGHAT, CDR2 FQNNGV. CDR3 DNA: TGTGCCAGCACTAGGACAGGGACCGGGGAGCTGTTTTTT. Its protein product is CASTRTGTGELFF.

The chain carries TRBV28 and TRBJ2-4, with 10 bases fitting TRBD1. With 5 bases clipped from V and 6 bases from J, the junction kept 13 bases outside the gene matches. This CDR3 spans 17 amino acids. Germline loops: CDR1 MDHEN, CDR2 SYDVKM. The CDR3 sequence: CASSEPGQGTRGNIQYF. In nucleotides, the CDR3 is TGTGCCAGCAGTGAACCGGGACAGGGGACGAGGGGAAACATTCAGTACTTC.

This clonotype occurred a few times. The chain recombines TRBV11-2 with TRBJ2-7, with TRBD2 identical over 7 bases. Germline V gene lookup returns CDR1 SGHAT and CDR2 FQNNGV. This CDR3 region has 14 residues. Trimming removed 5 bases from V and 3 bases from J; junction bases left unmatched: 7. The CDR3 sequence: CASSPTSPNYEQYF. CDR3 in DNA: TGTGCCAGCAGCCCGACTAGCCCAAACTACGAGCAGTACTTC. The full variable domain, rest sourced from reference TRBV11-2 and TRBJ2-7, is EAGVAQSPRYKIIEKRQSVAFWCNPISGHATLYWYQQILGQGPKLLIQFQNNGVVDDSQLPKDRFSAERLKGVDSTLKIQPAKLEDSAVYLCASSPTSPNYEQYFGPGTRLTVT.

Written as DNA, the CDR3 is TGTGCCAGCAGCCCCCCTGCCGGCGGGAGGGCCTCGATAGCCAAAAACATTCAGTACTTC. Translating it yields CASSPPAGGRASIAKNIQYF. The rearrangement joins TRBV6-1 to TRBJ2-4; 9 positions match TRBD2. V was clipped by 6 bases and J by 0 bases; unmatched bases: 18. The CDR3 runs 20 residues. In germline, CDR1 is MNHNS, CDR2 SASEGT.

The CDR3 sequence: CASSLLQGRGNQPQHF. The DNA of the CDR3 is TGTGCCAGCAGTTTACTACAGGGGAGGGGCAATCAGCCCCAGCATTTT. The chain is built from TRBV12-3 or TRBV12-4 and TRBJ1-5; 7 bases agree with TRBD1. V dropped 2 bases and J dropped 2; count of bases not matched to a gene: 6. The CDR3 is 16 residues long.

This clonotype was observed a few times. This sequence joins TRBV27 and TRBJ1-5; 8 bases match TRBD1. The CDR3 runs 14 residues. The V gene end was trimmed by 2 bases and the J gene end by 7 bases; junction bases not matched to a gene: 4. CDR1 and CDR2 from the germline V gene are MNHEY and SMNVEV (reference sequence). CDR3 nucleotides: TGTGCCAGCAGTTTACTCGACAGGGGCCAGCCCCAGCATTTT. Translated, it gives CASSLLDRGQPQHF.

The chain links TRBV12-3 or TRBV12-4 to TRBJ2-2; 9 bases align to TRBD2. The CDR3 spans 18 residues. V was clipped by 6 bases and J by 6 bases; unmatched bases: 17. CDR3: CASSGGGVAGALAGELFF. The CDR3 nucleotides are TGTGCCAGCAGCGGGGGGGGGGTAGCGGGAGCTTTGGCCGGGGAGCTGTTTTTT.

This clonotype was picked up many times. The V call is TRBV28, the J call TRBJ2-7; the match to TRBD1 covers 9 bases. V gave up 2 bases and J gave up 0 bases; unmatched junction bases: 8. CDR3 length: 17 amino acids. Germline CDR1 and CDR2: MDHEN and SYDVKM. The CDR3 spells CASSLIGGTGSSYEQYF. The CDR3 bases are TGTGCCAGCAGTTTAATCGGTGGGACAGGGAGCTCCTACGAGCAGTACTTC.

This chain joins TRBV19 and TRBJ1-2; D unresolved. Trimming cost V 4 bases and J 4 bases, with 13 bases left between them. Germline CDR1 LNHDA, CDR2 SQIVND (reference sequence). The CDR3 totals 14 residues. CDR3 DNA sequence: TGTGCCAGTAGTAGGAGGTCGGGCCCCTATGGCTACACCTTC. This encodes CASSRRSGPYGYTF. The whole variable domain, filled in from reference TRBV19 and TRBJ1-2, reads DGGITQSPKYLFRKEGQNVTLSCEQNLNHDAMYWYRQDPGQGLRLIYYSQIVNDFQKGDIAEGYSVSREKKESFPLTVTSAQKNPTAFYLCASSRRSGPYGYTFGSGTRLTVV.

This clonotype was counted between two and nine times. V is TRBV12-3 or TRBV12-4 and J is TRBJ2-7; D is ambiguous. V was cut by 6 bases and J by 4 bases, with 13 bases left in between. The CDR3 sequence is 13 residues long. This chain's CDR3 is CASRRPPRYEQYF. The CDR3 nucleotides read TGTGCCAGCAGACGACCACCCCGGTACGAGCAGTACTTC.

V and J are TRBV3-1 and TRBJ1-1; D might be TRBD1 (5 bases). From germline, CDR1 is LGHDT and CDR2 YNNKEL (reference sequence). The CDR3 consists of 12 residues. V lost 1 base and J 10 bases, leaving 10 bases between the germline ends. The chain's CDR3 is CASSQAKGTAFF. The CDR3 DNA reads TGTGCCAGCAGCCAAGCCAAGGGGACAGCTTTCTTT. Combining the CDR3 with reference TRBV3-1 and TRBJ1-1 gives the whole variable domain DTAVSQTPKYLVTQMGNDKSIKCEQNLGHDTMYWYKQDSKKFLKIMFSYNNKELIINETVPNRFSPKSPDKAHLNLHINSLELGDSAVYFCASSQAKGTAFFGQGTRLTVV.

This clonotype was detected only a few times. The chain combines TRBV12-3 or TRBV12-4 with TRBJ1-2, with D hard to call. The germline V and J ends were trimmed by 7 bases and 0 bases, with 9 bases remaining between them. The CDR3 is made up of 13 amino acids. CDR3: CASTISTNYGYTF. For the CDR3, the DNA is TGTGCCAGCACCATTTCGACTAACTATGGCTACACCTTC.

The chain links TRBV30 to TRBJ1-5; D ambiguous. V shed 0 bases and J shed 0 bases, with 6 bases lying between them. The germline V gene encodes CDR1 GTSNPN and CDR2 SVGIG (reference sequence). The length of the CDR3 is 14 residues. The CDR3 sequence is CAWSVRASNQPQHF. As DNA, the CDR3 is TGTGCCTGGAGTGTGAGGGCTAGCAATCAGCCCCAGCATTTT.

V and J are TRBV18 and TRBJ1-1, with D tentatively TRBD1 (6 bases). The V and J ends lost 4 bases and 3 bases respectively, with 12 bases between them. This CDR3 spans 14 amino acids. Germline assignment: CDR1 KGHSH and CDR2 LQKENI. The CDR3 nucleotides are TGTGCCAGCTCACTCAGGGAGGGGGACACTGAAGCTTTCTTT. Translating gives CASSLREGDTEAFF.

This clonotype was counted a few times. The chain combines TRBV11-2 with TRBJ2-7, with no clear D. This CDR3 comprises 11 residues. CDR1 and CDR2 from the germline V gene are SGHAT and FQNNGV. Between the trimmed V and J ends, which lost 0 bases and 6 bases, there was a span of 3 bases. The CDR3 DNA sequence: TGTGCCAGCAGCTTAGAGGTCGAGCAGTACTTC. It specifies CASSLEVEQYF. The full variable domain, in which reference TRBV11-2 and TRBJ2-7 provide the parts outside the CDR3, is EAGVAQSPRYKIIEKRQSVAFWCNPISGHATLYWYQQILGQGPKLLIQFQNNGVVDDSQLPKDRFSAERLKGVDSTLKIQPAKLEDSAVYLCASSLEVEQYFGPGTRLTVT.